The T cell receptor (beta chain) described here comes from a study of OX40 agonist ivuxolimab in advanced cancers. In the study overall: The patients received ivuxolimab by intravenous route every 2 weeks at 0.01 to 10 mg/kg.

The study, taken as a whole, reports: Not determined was the antigen specificity of the expanded peripheral T cells. Some nonresponders additionally presented with little normalized T-cell clonal expansion. Averaging showed that CD8+ T cells had more expanded clones than CD4+ did.

Deletions cut 7 bases from V and 6 bases from J, with 16 bases between. CDR1 is MNHEY and CDR2 is SVGAGI in the germline V gene. The CDR3 contains 14 residues. A word on this clone: Antigen: not known.

Sequencing was performed with immunoSEQ multiplex PCR; in TCRdb, only in-frame clones are kept and a portion is missing. The sample shows about 82,000 clones, roughly 90% of them seen only once. This specimen was CD4+ or CD8+ T cells sorted from blood, taken in a trial of the OX40 agonist ivuxolimab. This TCR came from an adult with an advanced solid tumor such as melanoma, head and neck, liver or kidney cancer. The chain carries TRBV6-5 and TRBJ1-5; D is perhaps TRBD1 (5 bases). CDR3 nucleotides: TGTGCCAGCACCCCCGGGGGAGTGGGTCAGCCCCAGCATTTT. This sequence encodes CASTPGGVGQPQHF.